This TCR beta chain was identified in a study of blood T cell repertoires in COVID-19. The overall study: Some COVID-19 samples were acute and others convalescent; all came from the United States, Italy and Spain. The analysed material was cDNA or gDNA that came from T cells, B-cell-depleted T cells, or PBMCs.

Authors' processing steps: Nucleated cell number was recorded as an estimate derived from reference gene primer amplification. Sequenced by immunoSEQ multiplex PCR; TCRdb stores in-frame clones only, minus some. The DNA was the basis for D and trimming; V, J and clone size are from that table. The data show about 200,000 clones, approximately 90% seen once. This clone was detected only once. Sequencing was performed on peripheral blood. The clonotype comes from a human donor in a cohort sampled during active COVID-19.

The CDR3 bases are TGCAGCGCGGTGGACAGGGAAAATGAAAAACTGTTTTTT. Amino acid sequence: CSAVDRENEKLFF. This sequence joins TRBV29-1 and TRBJ1-4; TRBD1 matches 8 bases. There are 13 residues in the CDR3. Germline values: CDR1 SQVTM, CDR2 ANQGSEA. V trimming: 7 bases; J trimming: 5 bases; junction bases outside the gene matches: 6.